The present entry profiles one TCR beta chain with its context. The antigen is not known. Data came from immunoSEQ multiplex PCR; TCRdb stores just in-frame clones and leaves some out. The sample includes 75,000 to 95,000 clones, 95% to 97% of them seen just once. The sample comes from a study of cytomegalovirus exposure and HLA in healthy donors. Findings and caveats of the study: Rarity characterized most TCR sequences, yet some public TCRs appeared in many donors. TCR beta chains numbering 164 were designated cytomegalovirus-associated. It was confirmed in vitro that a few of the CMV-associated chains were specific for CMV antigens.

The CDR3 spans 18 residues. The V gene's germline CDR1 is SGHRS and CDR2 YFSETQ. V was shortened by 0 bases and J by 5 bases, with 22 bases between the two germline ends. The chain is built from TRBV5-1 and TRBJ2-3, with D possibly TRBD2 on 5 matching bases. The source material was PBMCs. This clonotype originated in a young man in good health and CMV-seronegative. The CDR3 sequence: CASSLVGQSSPFVDTQYF. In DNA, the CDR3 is TGCGCCAGCAGCTTGGTTGGGCAATCTAGCCCTTTTGTAGATACGCAGTATTTT.